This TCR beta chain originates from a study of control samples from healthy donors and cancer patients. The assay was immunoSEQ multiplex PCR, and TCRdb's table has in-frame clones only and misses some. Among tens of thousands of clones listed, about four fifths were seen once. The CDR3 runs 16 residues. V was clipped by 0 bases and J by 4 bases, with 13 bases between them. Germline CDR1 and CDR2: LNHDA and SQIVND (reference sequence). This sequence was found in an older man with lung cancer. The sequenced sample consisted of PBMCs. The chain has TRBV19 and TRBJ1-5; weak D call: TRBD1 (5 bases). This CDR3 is CASSIEGRQPNQPQHF. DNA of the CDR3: TGTGCCAGTAGTATAGAAGGGCGACAGCCAAATCAGCCCCAGCATTTT.